The entry below describes one T cell receptor beta chain. These data come from a study of cytomegalovirus exposure and HLA in healthy donors. The PCR had 60 Vbeta and 13 Jbeta primers. TCRdb's copy holds only in-frame clones and misses some; the assay was immunoSEQ multiplex PCR. Here the sample spans 150,000 to 200,000 clones, under 75% being singletons. J gave up 3 bases and V 3 bases, and 14 bases lay outside the gene matches. The CDR3 runs 18 residues. Germline values: CDR1 SGHRS, CDR2 YFSETQ. This receptor was taken from a man in his forties in good health and CMV-seropositive. Sequences were obtained from PBMCs. The J gene is TRBJ2-3, the V gene TRBV5-1; 9 bases align to TRBD2. The CDR3 nucleotides read TGCGCCAGCAGCTCGGGGGCCGGGACTAGCCCCAGAACAGATACGCAGTATTTT. It encodes CASSSGAGTSPRTDTQYF.